The source of this T cell receptor beta chain is a study of lymphopenia after photon versus proton radiotherapy (dated by TCRdb to about 2019). At the level of the whole study: The immunological effects of photon versus proton radiation therapy were compared in patients with gastrointestinal tumors who developed high-grade lymphopenia. The cohort included roughly 18 patients with gastrointestinal tumors who developed lymphopenia after receiving either photon or proton therapy. The goal of the study was to describe how the two radiation modalities differ in their effects on the immune system. General conclusions and limits of the study: After the lymphocyte count nadir, repertoires from photon-treated patients showed oligoclonal expansion, particularly of CD8+ Temra cells, and this expansion drove the decline in diversity. During treatment, patients who received photon therapy lost naive T cells and TCR diversity and gained effector/memory populations, whereas patients who received proton therapy remained relatively stable. Across the cohort, among patients who died, a greater drop in TCR diversity after the nadir was inversely correlated with overall survival time. The survival association was examined only in patients who died, and the authors described better survival with proton therapy as a possibility, not as a demonstrated result.

Relative to germline, V is missing 6 bases and J is missing 3 bases, with 9 bases of the junction outside any gene match. CDR1 is given as SGHRS and CDR2 as YFSETQ, both from the germline V gene. Counted from cysteine to phenylalanine, this CDR3 has 15 amino acids. This entry keeps only the CDR3 DNA: 45 bases, framed from base 1. Library generation was performed with the immunoSEQ multiplex PCR assay. T cell repertoires were profiled by deep sequencing of rearranged TCR beta loci, alongside multiparametric flow cytometry. This is the immuneACCESS table as TCRdb keeps it, with only in-frame sequences that have V and J called. A part of the clones is gone; compared with another copy, unresolved V genes explain less than half, and the rest is unexplained. The sample data list just over 30,000 clones, and roughly 94% of these were observed just once. The ten largest clones capture around 0.72% of the sample.

Points on this clone: The clone's antigen remains unknown. Per-base qualities were not stored, and no clone one base away is much larger.

The material sequenced was peripheral blood, taken from a patient treated with photon-based radiotherapy. The receptor was isolated from a woman aged 50 to 65 with cholangiocarcinoma. Recombination joined TRBV5-1 with TRBJ2-5, with TRBD1 matching 9 junction bases. The bases are TGCGCCAGCAATCTACAGGGGGCGAAGGAAGAGACCCAGTACTTC. Translated, this gives CASNLQGAKEETQYF.